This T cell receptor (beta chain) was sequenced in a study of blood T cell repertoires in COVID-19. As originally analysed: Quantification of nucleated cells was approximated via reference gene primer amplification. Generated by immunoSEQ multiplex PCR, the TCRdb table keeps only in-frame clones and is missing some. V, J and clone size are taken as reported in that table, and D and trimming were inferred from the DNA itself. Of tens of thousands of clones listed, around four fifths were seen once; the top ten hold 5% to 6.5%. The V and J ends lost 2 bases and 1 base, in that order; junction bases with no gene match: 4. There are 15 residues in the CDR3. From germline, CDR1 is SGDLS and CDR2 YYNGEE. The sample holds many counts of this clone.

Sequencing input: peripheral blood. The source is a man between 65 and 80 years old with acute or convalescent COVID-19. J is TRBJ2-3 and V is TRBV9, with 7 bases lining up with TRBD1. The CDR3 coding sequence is TGTGCCAGCAGCGTCACAGGGGATGGCACAGATACGCAGTATTTT. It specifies CASSVTGDGTDTQYF.